This TCR beta chain emerged from a study of spatial heterogeneity in lung cancer. Whole-study context: Each unique TCR and UMI combination was seen more than ten times on average in raw reads.

Time point described: sample taken at primary tumor resection. Whole RNA, isolated from tumor, nontumor lung or frozen PBMC, was sequenced without prior sorting. Individual TCR cDNA molecules each bore their own unique molecular identifier. Each CDR3 protein is one row after TCRdb ran MiXCR on the 5' RACE reads. The sample gives some 11,000 distinct CDR3 sequences, less than 4.5% of which show up once; 52% is in the top ten. There are many counts of this clonotype. Its antigen is unknown. Being off target in a library aimed at alpha chains, this beta chain has a size of little meaning. Whole-study results and caveats: Follow-up blood showed ubiquitous expanded tumor TCRs less than blood at resection did.

The material was PBMCs, obtained at surgery. The clonotype comes from a female donor with early-stage non-small cell lung cancer.

This chain's CDR3 is CASSGDTKGETQYF. In nucleotides, the CDR3 is TGTGCCAGCAGTGGGGACACCAAAGGGGAGACCCAGTACTTC. The chain links TRBV2 to TRBJ2-5, with TRBD1 as a possible D gene (6 bases). Germline loops: CDR1 SNHLY, CDR2 FYNNEI. This CDR3 contains 14 residues. Trimming cost V 4 bases and J 5 bases, with 14 bases left between them.